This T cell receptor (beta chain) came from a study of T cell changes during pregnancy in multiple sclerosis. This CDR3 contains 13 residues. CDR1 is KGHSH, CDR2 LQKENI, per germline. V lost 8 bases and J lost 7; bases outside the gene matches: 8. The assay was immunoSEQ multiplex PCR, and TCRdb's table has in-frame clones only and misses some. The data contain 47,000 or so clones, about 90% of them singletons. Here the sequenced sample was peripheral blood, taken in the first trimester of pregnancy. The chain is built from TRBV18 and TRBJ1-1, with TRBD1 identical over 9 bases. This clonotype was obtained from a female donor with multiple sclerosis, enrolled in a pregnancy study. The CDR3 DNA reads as TGTGCCAGCCAAGATCGGACAGGGGTTGAAGCTTTCTTT. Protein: CASQDRTGVEAFF.